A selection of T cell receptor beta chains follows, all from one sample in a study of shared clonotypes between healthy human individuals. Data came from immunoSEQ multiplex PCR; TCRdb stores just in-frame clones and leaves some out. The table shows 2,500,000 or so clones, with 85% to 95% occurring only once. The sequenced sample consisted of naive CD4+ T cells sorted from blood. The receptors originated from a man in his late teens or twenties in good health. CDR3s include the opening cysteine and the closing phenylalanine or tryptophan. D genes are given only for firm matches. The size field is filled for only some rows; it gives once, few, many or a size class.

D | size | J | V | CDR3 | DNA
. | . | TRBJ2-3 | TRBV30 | CAWSALTHAGTQYF | TGTGCCTGGAGTGCCCTTACCCACGCCGGTACGCAGTATTTT
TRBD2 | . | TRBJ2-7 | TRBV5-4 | CASSRSSGSYEQYF | TGTGCCAGCAGCCGATCTAGCGGGAGCTACGAGCAGTACTTC
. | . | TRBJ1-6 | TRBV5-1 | CASSPEGFNSPLHF | TGCGCCAGCAGCCCGGAGGGGTTTAATTCACCCCTCCACTTT
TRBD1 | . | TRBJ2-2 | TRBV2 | CASSEGWGQSNTGELFF | TGTGCCAGCAGTGAAGGTTGGGGACAGTCGAACACCGGGGAGCTGTTTTTT
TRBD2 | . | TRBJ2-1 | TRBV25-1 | CASSPSRLAGGHNEQFF | TGTGCCAGCAGTCCTTCCAGACTAGCGGGGGGGCACAATGAGCAGTTCTTC
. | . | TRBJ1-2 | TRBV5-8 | CASSLGYLTEHGYTF | TGTGCCAGCAGCTTGGGATATCTCACAGAGCATGGCTACACCTTC
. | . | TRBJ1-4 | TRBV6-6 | CASSYPDSANEKLFF | TGTGCCAGCAGTTACCCGGACAGCGCGAATGAAAAACTGTTTTTT
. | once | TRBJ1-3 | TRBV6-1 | CASSEVGALSGNTIYF | TGTGCCAGCAGTGAAGTGGGGGCATTAAGTGGAAACACCATATATTTT
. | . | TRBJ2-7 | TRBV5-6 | CASSLVSEGRTYEQYF | TGTGCCAGCAGCTTGGTCAGCGAAGGGAGAACCTACGAGCAGTACTTC
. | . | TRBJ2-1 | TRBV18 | CASSPTVGWSNEQFF | TGTGCCAGCTCACCTACAGTGGGCTGGAGCAATGAGCAGTTCTTC
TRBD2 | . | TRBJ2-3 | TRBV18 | CASSPGLAGAYVWGTDTQYF | TGTGCCAGCTCACCAGGACTAGCGGGAGCATACGTATGGGGCACAGATACGCAGTATTTT
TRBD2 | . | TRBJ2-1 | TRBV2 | CASMSSGGSYNEQFF | TGTGCCAGCATGTCTAGCGGGGGGTCCTACAATGAGCAGTTCTTC
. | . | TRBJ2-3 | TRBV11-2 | CASSPGPFTDTQYF | TGTGCCAGCAGCCCCGGGCCCTTCACAGATACGCAGTATTTT
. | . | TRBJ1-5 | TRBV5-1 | CASSLQGFSNQPQHF | TGCGCCAGCAGCCTGCAGGGCTTTAGCAATCAGCCCCAGCATTTT
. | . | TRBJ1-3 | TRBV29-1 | CSVEGIPGNTIYF | TGCAGCGTCGAGGGCATCCCTGGAAACACCATATATTTT
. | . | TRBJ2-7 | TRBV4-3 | CASSQHDRQDPYEQYF | TGCGCCAGCAGCCAACACGATCGACAGGATCCCTACGAGCAGTACTTC
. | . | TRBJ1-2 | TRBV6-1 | CAAGGTESNYGYTF | TGTGCCGCGGGGGGAACGGAATCTAACTATGGCTACACCTTC
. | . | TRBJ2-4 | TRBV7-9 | CASSLVRAKNIQYF | TGTGCCAGCAGCTTAGTTAGAGCCAAAAACATTCAGTACTTC
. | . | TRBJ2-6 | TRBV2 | CASSEPYLSGANVLTF | TGTGCCAGCAGTGAACCGTACCTCTCTGGGGCCAACGTCCTGACTTTC
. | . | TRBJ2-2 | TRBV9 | CASSVVGDGGELFF | TGTGCCAGCAGCGTAGTGGGGGATGGCGGGGAGCTGTTTTTT
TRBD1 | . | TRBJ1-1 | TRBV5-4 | CASSSTGGGVEAFF | TGTGCCAGCAGCTCGACAGGGGGCGGGGTTGAAGCTTTCTTT
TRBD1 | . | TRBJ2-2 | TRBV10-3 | CAISSGTGVNTGELFF | TGTGCCATCAGTTCCGGGACAGGGGTAAACACCGGGGAGCTGTTTTTT
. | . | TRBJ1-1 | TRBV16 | CASSQSMAVYEAFF | TGTGCCAGCAGCCAATCGATGGCAGTTTATGAAGCTTTCTTT
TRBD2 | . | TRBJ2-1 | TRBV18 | CASSPLGVAGSYNEQFF | TGTGCCAGCTCACCACTCGGGGTAGCGGGCTCCTACAATGAGCAGTTCTTC
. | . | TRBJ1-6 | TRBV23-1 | CASGREAQVGDNSPLHF | TGCGCCAGCGGTCGGGAGGCCCAGGTTGGGGATAATTCACCCCTCCACTTT
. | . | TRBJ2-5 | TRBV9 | CASSVDGVRETQYF | TGTGCCAGCAGCGTAGATGGGGTGCGAGAGACCCAGTACTTC
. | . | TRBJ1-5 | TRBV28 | CATGNQPQHF | TGTGCCACCGGCAATCAGCCCCAGCATTTT
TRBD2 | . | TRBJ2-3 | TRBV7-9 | CASSPRGGSTDTQYF | TGTGCCAGCAGCCCCCGCGGGGGAAGCACAGATACGCAGTATTTT
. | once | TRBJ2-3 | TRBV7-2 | CASSFGVQDTQYF | TGTGCCAGCAGCTTTGGGGTCCAGGATACGCAGTATTTT
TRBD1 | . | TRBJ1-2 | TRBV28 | CASSGEGTGGYGYTF | TGTGCCAGCAGTGGGGAAGGGACAGGGGGCTATGGCTACACCTTC
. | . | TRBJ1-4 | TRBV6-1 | CASSSGQVNEKLFF | TGTGCCAGCAGCTCGGGACAAGTGAATGAAAAACTGTTTTTT
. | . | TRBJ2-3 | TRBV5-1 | CASSFGTSTDTQYF | TGCGCCAGCAGTTTCGGAACCTCCACAGATACGCAGTATTTT
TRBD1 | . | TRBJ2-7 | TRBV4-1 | CASSLEGQGEVYEQYF | TGCGCCAGCAGCCTCGAAGGACAGGGAGAAGTATACGAGCAGTACTTC
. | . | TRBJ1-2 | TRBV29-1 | CSVTGTQTNYGYTF | TGCAGCGTCACCGGGACCCAGACTAACTATGGCTACACCTTC
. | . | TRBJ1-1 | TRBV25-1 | CASSEFRRVTEAFF | TGTGCCAGCAGTGAATTCCGAAGGGTCACTGAAGCTTTCTTT
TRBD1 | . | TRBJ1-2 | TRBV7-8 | CASSLGGDRFAGYTF | TGTGCCAGCAGCTTAGGTGGGGACAGGTTCGCTGGCTACACCTTC
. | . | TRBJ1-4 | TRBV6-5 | CASSYTGLSEKLFF | TGTGCCAGCAGTTATACGGGTCTGTCTGAAAAACTGTTTTTT
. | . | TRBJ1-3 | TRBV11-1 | CASSLDPGNTIYF | TGTGCCAGCAGCTTAGACCCCGGAAACACCATATATTTT
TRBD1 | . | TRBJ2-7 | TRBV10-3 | CAISGRTGNDEQYF | TGTGCCATCAGTGGAAGGACAGGGAATGACGAGCAGTACTTC
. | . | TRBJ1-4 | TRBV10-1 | CASSERGAGKLFF | TGCGCCAGCAGTGAGAGGGGCGCGGGAAAACTGTTTTTT
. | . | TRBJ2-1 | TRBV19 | CASRAAFYNEQFF | TGTGCCAGCAGAGCGGCCTTCTACAATGAGCAGTTCTTC
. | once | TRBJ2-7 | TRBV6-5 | CASSYWGLGRVYEQYF | TGTGCCAGCAGTTACTGGGGACTTGGCAGGGTCTACGAGCAGTACTTC
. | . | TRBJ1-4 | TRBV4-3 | CASSQDTGRGEKLFF | TGCGCCAGCAGCCAAGATACCGGGCGTGGTGAAAAACTGTTTTTT